Below, one T cell receptor beta chain is given with its context. No cognate antigen has been identified for it. Base qualities were left out, and no much larger clone turns up one base away. The library was produced with 5' RACE. The sample was run on an Illumina HiSeq 2500. A second PCR of roughly 7 to 11 cycles was performed with a sample-barcoded 5' primer and a J-beta primer mix. A template-switch 5' adaptor carrying 12 random nucleotides introduced a unique molecular identifier onto each TCR beta cDNA molecule. At least 2.5 million CDR3-containing paired-end reads were obtained from each sample. The Mint cDNA synthesis kit, primed by a TRBC-specific oligonucleotide, was used to synthesize first-strand cDNA from all RNA. All cDNA was treated with uracil-DNA glycosylase and then went through a first 18-cycle PCR with the universal primers M1SS and BC2_uni_R. The authors' analysis ran thus. For normalization, 1 million high-quality reads, each with a distinct molecular identifier, were randomly selected from each sample. Reads sharing molecular identifiers were discarded rather than binned into consensus sequences. CDR3 identification, clonotype clustering and error correction used MiTCR with a Q25 quality threshold and the strictest error-elimination algorithm. Lower-bound total TCR beta diversity was estimated with a nonparametric unseen species model using Euler transformation. Through fastp at Q25 and MiXCR, TCRdb rebuilt clones from the public reads, retaining in-frame beta chains. Rows matching on CDR3 protein sequence are summarized as one entry with the most common DNA and genes. The V and J calls shown here were made by TCRdb, not taken from the authors' results. Here the sample has around 1,000,000 distinct CDR3 sequences; roughly a quarter occur a single time. The top ten constitute 0.65% to 0.95% of the sample.

CDR1 and CDR2, per the germline V gene (reference sequence), are DFQATT and SNEGSKA. The CDR3 runs 15 residues from the cysteine to the phenylalanine. The retained sequence is limited to the CDR3, 45 bases, with the frame set at the first base. Compared with germline, V lacks 5 bases and J lacks 5 bases; bases without a gene match: 9. This record belongs to a study of blood T cells in healthy people across ages (dated by TCRdb to between 2015 and 2016). Notes on the research overall: In model experiments, template switching captured about one uniquely barcoded TCR beta cDNA molecule for every two T cells. Two additional independent replicas of 1 million unique cDNA reads from the same blood draw were analyzed for two donors (one aged 18 to 30 and one aged 80 or older). The study measured age-related changes in TCR beta repertoire diversity using deep sequencing normalized with unique cDNA molecular identifiers. The donors were split into four age groups: young (average around 16 years), middle-aged (around 37), aged (roughly 68) and long-lived (more than 80). What the work shows at the level of the full study, not this receptor alone: Total diversity estimates from one million sequenced T cells were considered lower bounds and underestimates. Observed TCR beta diversity per million T cells fell roughly linearly with age, and a significant reduction was already apparent by age around 40. A strong correlation was found between observed TCR beta diversity and the percentage of naive T cells measured by flow cytometry. Donor CMV infection status was unknown, potentially confounding age-related changes in expanded clonotypes. Since profiling was done on bulk unsorted PBMCs, naive and antigen-experienced compartments could not be conclusively compared. The long-lived group showed more naive CD4+ T cells, fewer expanded clones and increased TCR diversity than the aged group, suggesting age selection.

Donors were roughly 40 systemically healthy Caucasian individuals from Russia aged roughly 6 to 100 years. Each donor gave 9 to 10 milliliters of peripheral blood, collected into EDTA-treated Vacutainer tubes. Ficoll-Paque density-gradient centrifugation was used to isolate PBMCs, with at least 7 million per sample. Total RNA, at least 6 micrograms per sample, was extracted from PBMCs with Trizol reagent. The percentages of naive CD45RAhigh/CD27high T cells were determined by flow cytometry on a PBMC aliquot from every donor. The same data also contributed to another study, on T cells of mothers and their children. As noted in the second study: Nine systemically healthy Caucasian individuals served as donors, namely three mothers together with their six children. cDNA synthesis consumed the entire amount of extracted RNA, loaded at about 1.6 ug RNA in each 15 ul reaction. In the second PCR, the M1S primer added sample barcodes and 2-4 random nucleotides. Over 9.5 million TCR beta CDR3 reads were obtained for each mother, and 2.5 million to 3.5 million reads were obtained for each child. In both related and unrelated pairs, thymic selection shapes the output of TCR recombination in a similar way, with inherited differences having only a minor effect. Normalized repertoire overlap in related mother-child pairs was always slightly higher than in unrelated mother-child pairs, but the difference was never significant. Persistent microchimeric T cell clones were not detected, at a sensitivity of 85 to 100 clones per million clonotypes. Deep NGS was used in the study to compare the TCR beta repertoires of mothers and children and to look for features that separate related mother-child pairs from unrelated individuals. On average, the children were roughly 12 +/- 4 years old, while the mothers were around 42 +/- 4 years old. After adapters were ligated using NEBNext reagents, the libraries underwent 100+100 nt paired-end sequencing on an Illumina HiSeq 2000. Mother and child libraries were prepared a month apart and sequenced in separate runs to prevent cross-contamination. Between 500,000 and 2,000,000 distinct TCR beta clonotypes were identified per donor. Naive TCR beta clonotypes were estimated from low-frequency clonotypes matched to each donor's FACS-determined naive share, without sorting.

Sequenced: blood. This sequence was found in a girl aged 2 to 9 in good health. The V gene is TRBV20-1 and the J gene is TRBJ2-1; TRBD1 fits 10 bases in the junction. This receptor carries the CDR3 CSAPFFGTGDNEQFF. Read as DNA, the sequence is TGCAGTGCTCCCTTTTTCGGGACAGGGGACAATGAGCAGTTCTTC.